Presented here are 23 T cell receptor beta chains from one specimen sequenced in a study of cytomegalovirus exposure and HLA in healthy donors. The PCR contained 60 Vbeta and 13 Jbeta primers. Generated by immunoSEQ multiplex PCR, the TCRdb table keeps only in-frame clones and is missing some. This table holds 100,000 to 150,000 clones, around 71% found once. The specimen sequenced was PBMCs. These receptors were taken from a woman aged 60-75 years in good health and CMV-seropositive.

The chain is built from TRBV4-1 and TRBJ2-7; 8 nucleotides match TRBD1. Germline-derived CDR1 and CDR2 are MGHRA and YSYEKL. The CDR3 spans 15 residues. Trimming removed 1 base from V and 5 bases from J; junction bases left unmatched: 7. CDR3 DNA: TGCGCCAGCAGCCAAGGGACAGGGCGTTCTAACGAGCAGTACTTC. Residues: CASSQGTGRSNEQYF.

The rearrangement links TRBV11-3 to TRBJ2-2; no clear D. V gave up 1 base and J gave up 4 bases, with 10 bases separating them. Germline loops: CDR1 SGHNT, CDR2 YENEEA. The CDR3 contains 15 residues. CDR3 region: CASSLGAFSTGELFF. The CDR3 nucleotides are TGTGCCAGCAGCTTAGGAGCTTTTAGCACCGGGGAGCTGTTTTTT.

The rearrangement uses TRBV19 and TRBJ1-2; 9 bases agree with TRBD1. The CDR3 totals 14 residues. Trimming cost V 5 bases and J 4 bases; bases outside gene matches: 5. The germline gives CDR1 LNHDA, CDR2 SQIVND (reference sequence). This chain's CDR3 is CASSSDRGVYGYTF. The CDR3 bases are TGTGCCAGTAGTTCCGACAGGGGGGTCTATGGCTACACCTTC.

Only a few counts were recorded for this clone. The CDR3 sequence is CASRTASGGRGTDTQYF. The CDR3 DNA reads TGTGCCAGCCGGACGGCTAGCGGGGGCCGGGGCACAGATACGCAGTATTTT. The chain combines TRBV2 with TRBJ2-3; 10 bases line up with TRBD2. Losses at the gene ends were 8 bases for V and 1 base for J; bases not matched to a gene: 12. Germline values: CDR1 SNHLY, CDR2 FYNNEI. The CDR3 is 17 amino acids.

V is TRBV18 and J is TRBJ1-2; unclear D gene. The CDR3 sequence is 14 residues long. Germline loops: CDR1 KGHSH, CDR2 LQKENI. The V gene lost 3 bases and the J gene lost 5 bases, with 13 bases spanning the gap. CDR3: CASSPDWETYGYTF. As DNA, the CDR3 is TGTGCCAGCTCACCGGACTGGGAGACGTATGGCTACACCTTC.

The sample holds a few counts of this clone. The chain uses TRBV21-1 and TRBJ1-2; TRBD1 is the table's D call, not checked against the DNA. TRBV21-1 is shown as a pseudogene. The CDR3 loop spans 14 amino acids. The CDR3 reads CASSRGDRVNGYTF. The CDR3 bases are TGTGCCAGCAGCAGGGGGGACAGGGTGAATGGCTACACCTTC.

V usage is TRBV6-5 and J usage is TRBJ1-2; D gene uncertain. CDR1 is MNHEY and CDR2 is SVGAGI in the germline V gene. The CDR3 totals 16 residues. With 0 bases removed from V and 2 bases from J, the gap between germline ends came to 13 bases. The CDR3 here is CASSYSLAEGNYGYTF. The CDR3, as DNA: TGTGCCAGCAGTTACTCCCTCGCCGAGGGAAACTATGGCTACACCTTC.

V usage is TRBV29-1 and J usage is TRBJ1-2; D possibly corresponds to TRBD1 (6 bases). The CDR3 runs to 14 residues. The germline V and J ends were trimmed by 3 bases and 7 bases, with 18 bases remaining between them. Germline-derived CDR1 and CDR2 are SQVTM and ANQGSEA. The CDR3 reads CSVDPKTQGSGYTF. CDR3 nucleotides: TGCAGCGTTGACCCTAAAACACAGGGCTCTGGCTACACCTTC.

This chain joins TRBV27 and TRBJ2-7; TRBD1 agrees at 10 bases. Germline-derived CDR1 and CDR2 are MNHEY and SMNVEV (reference sequence). J gave up 3 bases and V 2 bases, and 1 base lay outside the gene matches. This CDR3 comprises 14 residues. The CDR3 loop is CASSLGDRGYEQYF. The CDR3 region has the DNA TGTGCCAGCAGTTTAGGGGACAGGGGCTACGAGCAGTACTTC.

The chain has TRBV5-8 and TRBJ1-5; the D is unclear. V gave up 2 bases and J gave up 3 bases, with 12 bases separating them. CDR3 size: 15 residues. CDR1 SGHTS and CDR2 YDEGEE come from the germline V gene. DNA of the CDR3: TGTGCCAGCAGCTTTGGCAGTATGCTCAATCAGCCCCAGCATTTT. Residues: CASSFGSMLNQPQHF.

The chain combines TRBV7-6 with TRBJ2-7, with 12 bases lining up with TRBD1. The CDR3 covers 17 residues. CDR1 is SGHVS, CDR2 FNYEAQ, per germline. V lost 5 bases, J lost 5 bases, and 13 bases stayed unmatched. The DNA for the CDR3 is TGTGCCAGCAGCCCCCTATCCCCGGGACAGGGGGCCCACGAGCAGTACTTC. Translation gives CASSPLSPGQGAHEQYF.

This clone was seen a few times. The rearrangement links TRBV9 to TRBJ2-2, with D perhaps TRBD1 (5 bases). This CDR3 has 17 amino acids. V was trimmed by 4 bases and J by 0 bases, leaving 16 bases between them. CDR1 SGDLS and CDR2 YYNGEE come from the germline V gene. In nucleotides, the CDR3 is TGTGCCAGCAGCCAGCCTCTGGACACTCCGAACACCGGGGAGCTGTTTTTT. This translates into CASSQPLDTPNTGELFF. The entire variable domain, with the rest obtained from reference TRBV9 and TRBJ2-2, is as follows: DSGVTQTPKHLITATGQRVTLRCSPRSGDLSVYWYQQSLDQGLQFLIQYYNGEERAKGNILERFSAQQFPDLHSELNLSSLELGDSALYFCASSQPLDTPNTGELFFGEGSRLTVL.

The chain links TRBV18 to TRBJ1-5; D gene unclear. Germline V gives CDR1 KGHSH, CDR2 LQKENI. The CDR3 extends over 14 amino acids. V lost 5 bases and J 0 bases, leaving 8 bases between the germline ends. The CDR3 loop is CASSGVYSNQPQHF. CDR3 bases: TGTGCCAGCTCAGGAGTTTATAGCAATCAGCCCCAGCATTTT.

The CDR3 here is CASSSPAGDYEQYF. The DNA of the CDR3 is TGTGCCAGCAGCTCGCCCGCGGGGGACTACGAGCAGTACTTC. V and J are TRBV11-2 and TRBJ2-7, with 7 bases aligning to TRBD2. V dropped 4 bases and J dropped 3; count of bases not matched to a gene: 6. This CDR3 spans 14 amino acids. Germline assignment: CDR1 SGHAT and CDR2 FQNNGV.

The chain employs TRBV6-5 and TRBJ1-2; possible D gene TRBD1, 6 bases. CDR3 size: 13 residues. The germline CDR1 and CDR2 sequences are MNHEY and SVGAGI. Trimming cost V 8 bases and J 4 bases, with 14 bases left between them. CDR3 loop: CASSRGRIYGYTF. CDR3 DNA sequence: TGTGCCAGCTCCAGGGGACGGATCTATGGCTACACCTTC.

The chain couples TRBV7-9 to TRBJ1-6; D might be TRBD1 (6 bases). This CDR3 is 14 amino acids long. The germline V and J ends were trimmed by 5 bases and 7 bases, with 12 bases remaining between them. CDR1 and CDR2 (germline): SEHNR, FQNEAQ (reference sequence). CDR3: CASSRTETNSPLHF. The CDR3 nucleotides read TGTGCCAGCAGCCGGACAGAGACCAATTCACCCCTCCACTTT. Variable domain in full (rest from reference TRBV7-9 and TRBJ1-6): DTGVSQNPRHKITKRGQNVTFRCDPISEHNRLYWYRQTLGQGPEFLTYFQNEAQLEKSRLLSDRFSAERPKGSFSTLEIQRTEQGDSAMYLCASSRTETNSPLHFGNGTRLTVT.

This clone has just a few counts. The CDR3 loop is CASSPRTGWEKLFF. DNA of the CDR3: TGTGCCAGCAGCCCCCGGACAGGGTGGGAAAAACTGTTTTTT. The V and J genes are TRBV5-8 and TRBJ1-4; 8 bases map to TRBD1. Trimming at V came to 4 bases and at J to 8 bases, leaving 7 bases not matched to a gene. Germline CDR1 and CDR2: SGHTS and YDEGEE. This CDR3 comprises 14 residues.

V gene TRBV6-5 combines with J gene TRBJ1-2; TRBD1 matches at 8 bases. The CDR3 consists of 16 residues. Germline values: CDR1 MNHEY, CDR2 SVGAGI. V was pared by 1 base and J by 5 bases, with 9 bases of the junction left unmatched. The CDR3 nucleotides are TGTGCCAGCAGTTACTTAACAGGGGGAGCAAGGTATGGCTACACCTTC. Protein product: CASSYLTGGARYGYTF.

This clone occurred once. V gene TRBV27 combines with J gene TRBJ1-2, with TRBD1 matching 10 bases. The CDR3 runs 15 residues. The trim removed 4 bases at V and 5 bases at J, leaving 7 bases unmatched. The germline V gene encodes CDR1 MNHEY and CDR2 SMNVEV (reference sequence). DNA for the CDR3: TGTGCCAGCAGTTCAGGGACAGGGGATCATTATGGCTACACCTTC. It codes for CASSSGTGDHYGYTF.

The J gene is TRBJ2-1, the V gene TRBV7-3, with D tentatively TRBD2 (7 bases). Germline values: CDR1 SGHTA, CDR2 FQGTGA. This CDR3 contains 16 residues. Trimming removed 2 bases from V and 5 bases from J, with 16 bases in between. The CDR3 spells CASSLLGGGLNNEQFF. The CDR3 DNA reads TGTGCCAGCAGCTTACTTGGGGGGGGGCTAAACAATGAGCAGTTCTTC.

On this clone: Other DNA sequences of this sample code for an identical CDR3. The chain joins TRBV10-1 to TRBJ1-2; 7 bases map to TRBD1. V trimming: 6 bases; J trimming: 2 bases; junction bases outside the gene matches: 3. The CDR3 runs to 13 residues. Germline CDR1 is WNHNN and CDR2 is SYGVQD (reference sequence). The CDR3 loop is CASSGGQNYGYTF. The CDR3 DNA reads as TGCGCCAGCAGCGGGGGACAGAACTATGGCTACACCTTC.

The rearrangement uses TRBV18 and TRBJ2-5; D remains ambiguous. Deletions cut 0 bases from V and 2 bases from J, with 10 bases between. Germline CDR1 KGHSH, CDR2 LQKENI. The CDR3 runs to 15 residues. The CDR3 DNA is TGTGCCAGCTCACCACCTTCGAGGCCGCAAGAGACCCAGTACTTC. Its protein is CASSPPSRPQETQYF. The whole variable domain, remainder taken from reference TRBV18 and TRBJ2-5, is NAGVMQNPRHLVRRRGQEARLRCSPMKGHSHVYWYRQLPEEGLKFMVYLQKENIIDESGMPKERFSAEFPKEGPSILRIQQVVRGDSAAYFCASSPPSRPQETQYFGPGTRLLVL.

The chain carries TRBV5-6 and TRBJ2-7; 7 nucleotides align to TRBD1. Trimming at V came to 0 bases and at J to 7 bases, leaving 7 bases not matched to a gene. The V gene's germline CDR1 is SGHDT and CDR2 YYEEEE. CDR3 length equals 14 residues. The CDR3 bases are TGTGCCAGCAGCTTGGCCGGGGACAGCTGGGAGCAGTACTTC. Translating gives CASSLAGDSWEQYF.